These T cell receptor beta chains were read from a single sample in a study of human T cells and chemical hapten exposure. In TCRdb, the RACE reads were re-called with MiXCR into one record per CDR3 protein. The data show about 350,000 distinct CDR3 sequences, over 6% seen once. The specimen comprised whole blood, sampled in connection with sensitization to the hapten diphenylcyclopropenone (DPC). The receptor source for this set is a woman between 18 and 29 years old with alopecia areata. Some clones in this sample may be carry-over from other donors' samples. The CDR3 runs from the conserved cysteine through the conserved F or W. Fields, in order: clone size, D gene, V gene, J gene, CDR3 length, CDR3 protein, CDR3 DNA. The D gene is left open where the match is weak. A row's size may be missing; if present it is once, few, many or a size class.

size: NA
D: TRBD2
V: TRBV7-6
J: TRBJ2-3
length: 14
CDR3: CASSPTTSPDTQYF
DNA: TGTGCCAGCAGCCCAACGACTAGCCCAGATACGCAGTATTTT

size: few
D: TRBD1
V: TRBV6-5
J: TRBJ2-7
length: 16
CDR3: CASSYSNQGALTEQYF
DNA: TGTGCCAGCAGTTACTCGAACCAGGGGGCCCTCACCGAGCAGTACTTC

size: few
D: TRBD2
V: TRBV20-1
J: TRBJ2-7
length: 17
CDR3: CSASPGDSGGTFYEQYF
DNA: TGCAGTGCTAGCCCCGGTGATAGCGGGGGGACGTTCTACGAGCAGTACTTC

size: few
D: NA
V: TRBV11-3
J: TRBJ2-1
length: 14
CDR3: CASSLVPDYSEQFF
DNA: TGTGCCAGCAGCTTAGTACCCGATTATAGTGAGCAGTTCTTC

size: many
D: NA
V: TRBV14
J: TRBJ2-7
length: 14
CDR3: CASSQMTAIYEQYF
DNA: TGTGCCAGCAGCCAGATGACAGCCATCTACGAGCAGTACTTC

size: NA
D: NA
V: TRBV6-5
J: TRBJ2-5
length: 14
CDR3: CASSYLEDEETQYF
DNA: TGTGCCAGCAGTTACCTGGAGGATGAAGAGACCCAGTACTTC

size: few
D: NA
V: TRBV20-1
J: TRBJ2-3
length: 13
CDR3: CSASWGAADTQYF
DNA: TGCAGTGCTAGTTGGGGGGCTGCAGATACGCAGTATTTT

size: few
D: TRBD2
V: TRBV20-1
J: TRBJ2-1
length: 14
CDR3: CSQSSGGARNEQFF
DNA: TGCAGCCAATCTAGCGGGGGGGCTCGGAATGAGCAGTTCTTC

size: few
D: NA
V: TRBV6-5
J: TRBJ2-7
length: 14
CDR3: CASSFTQGTYEQYF
DNA: TGTGCCAGCAGTTTCACGCAGGGGACTTACGAGCAGTACTTC

size: NA
D: TRBD1
V: TRBV2
J: TRBJ1-2
length: 17
CDR3: CASSGQGAHHSNYGYTF
DNA: TGTGCCAGCAGTGGACAGGGGGCGCATCATTCTAACTATGGCTACACCTTC

size: NA
D: NA
V: TRBV29-1
J: TRBJ1-1
length: 14
CDR3: CSVEDRAGNTEAFF
DNA: TGCAGCGTTGAAGATCGGGCGGGAAACACTGAAGCTTTCTTT